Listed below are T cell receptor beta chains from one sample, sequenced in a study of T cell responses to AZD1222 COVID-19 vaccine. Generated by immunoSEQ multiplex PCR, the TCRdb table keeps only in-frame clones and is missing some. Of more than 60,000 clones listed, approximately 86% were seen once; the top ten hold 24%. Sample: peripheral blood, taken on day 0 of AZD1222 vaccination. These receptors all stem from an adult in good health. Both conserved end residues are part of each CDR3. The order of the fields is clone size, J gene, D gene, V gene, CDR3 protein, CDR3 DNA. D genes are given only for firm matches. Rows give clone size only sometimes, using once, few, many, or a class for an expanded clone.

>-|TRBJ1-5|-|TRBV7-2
CASSPGHSNQPQHF
TGTGCCAGCAGCCCCGGACACAGCAATCAGCCCCAGCATTTT
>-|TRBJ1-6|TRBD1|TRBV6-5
CASRRTGEISPLHF
TGTGCCAGCAGACGGACAGGGGAGATCTCACCCCTCCACTTT
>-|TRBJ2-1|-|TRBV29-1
CSVEDLAFNNEQFF
TGCAGCGTTGAAGATCTAGCGTTCAACAATGAGCAGTTCTTC
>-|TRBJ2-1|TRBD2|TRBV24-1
CATSRLAGGNEQFF
TGTGCCACCAGCCGACTAGCGGGAGGGAATGAGCAGTTCTTC
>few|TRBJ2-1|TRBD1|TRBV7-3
CASSSGGQEKFF
TGTGCCAGCAGCTCTGGCGGACAGGAAAAGTTCTTC
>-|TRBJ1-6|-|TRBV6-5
CASSQTYNSPLHF
TGTGCCAGCAGCCAGACCTATAATTCACCCCTCCACTTT
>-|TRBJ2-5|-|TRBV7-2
CASSLAPTRMETQYF
TGTGCCAGCAGCTTAGCCCCCACTAGAATGGAGACCCAGTACTTC
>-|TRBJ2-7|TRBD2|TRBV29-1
CSVSGGGPYEQYF
TGCAGCGTTTCGGGGGGAGGGCCCTACGAGCAGTACTTC
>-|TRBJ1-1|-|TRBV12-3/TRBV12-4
CASRTGGSGAFF
TGTGCCAGCAGAACCGGAGGGTCGGGAGCTTTCTTT
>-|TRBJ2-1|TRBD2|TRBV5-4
CASSSGLGGGIYNEQFF
TGTGCCAGCAGCTCAGGACTAGGAGGTGGGATTTACAATGAGCAGTTCTTC